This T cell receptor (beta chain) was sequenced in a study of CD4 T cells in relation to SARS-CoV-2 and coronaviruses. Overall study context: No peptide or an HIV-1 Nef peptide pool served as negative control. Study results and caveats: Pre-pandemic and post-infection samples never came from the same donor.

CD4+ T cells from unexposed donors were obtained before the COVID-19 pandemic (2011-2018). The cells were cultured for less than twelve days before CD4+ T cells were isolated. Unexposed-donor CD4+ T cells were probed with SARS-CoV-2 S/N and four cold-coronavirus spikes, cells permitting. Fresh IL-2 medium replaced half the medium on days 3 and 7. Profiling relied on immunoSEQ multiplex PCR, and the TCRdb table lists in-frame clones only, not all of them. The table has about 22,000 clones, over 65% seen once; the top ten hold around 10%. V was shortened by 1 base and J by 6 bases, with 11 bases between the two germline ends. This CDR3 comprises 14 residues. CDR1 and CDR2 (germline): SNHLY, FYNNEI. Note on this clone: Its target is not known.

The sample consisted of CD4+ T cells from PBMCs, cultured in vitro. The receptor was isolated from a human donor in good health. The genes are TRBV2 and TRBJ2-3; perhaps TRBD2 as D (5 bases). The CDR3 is CASSEGLASDTQYF. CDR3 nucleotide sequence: TGTGCCAGCAGTGAAGGGCTAGCATCCGATACGCAGTATTTT.